This T cell receptor (beta chain) was profiled in a study of T-cell reconstitution after alpha-beta-depleted transplantation in children. There are 17 residues in the CDR3. V dropped 0 bases and J dropped 2; count of bases not matched to a gene: 7. The germline CDR1 and CDR2 sequences are DFQATT and SNEGSKA (reference sequence). This clonotype was seen a few times. A library of TCRbeta sequences, prepared with unique molecular identifiers, was generated. From the PCR reads, TCRdb called clonotypes with MiXCR, one entry per CDR3 protein. This repertoire shows just under 550,000 distinct CDR3 sequences, 15% to 20% found once; its top ten account for 3.3%.

The starting material was PBMCs from the stem cell graft donor, obtained from the stem cell graft. The chain recombines TRBV20-1 with TRBJ2-1; 10 bases map to TRBD2. The sequence was obtained from a human donor who donated a stem cell graft to a child with acute lymphoblastic leukemia. This chain's CDR3 is CSARELEREGPYNEQFF. The CDR3 DNA reads as TGCAGTGCTAGAGAGCTCGAGCGGGAGGGTCCCTACAATGAGCAGTTCTTC.